This T cell receptor beta chain was identified during a study of memory CD4+ T cells and cytomegalovirus serostatus. Assay used: immunoSEQ multiplex PCR; TCRdb lists only in-frame clones, some missing. The sample carries 50,000 to 60,000 clones, 80% to 90% recorded once. This CDR3 has 16 residues. Trimming shortened V by 7 bases and J by 3 bases, and 21 bases separated the two germline ends. CDR1 is MNHNY and CDR2 is SVGAGI in the germline V gene (reference sequence). Single viable CD3+CD4+CD8-CD45RO+ cells were sorted as the memory CD4+ T cells. Specimen: memory CD4+ T cells from blood. The genes are TRBV6-6 and TRBJ1-1, with a tentative D call TRBD1 (5 bases). This TCR was recovered from an adult in good health and CMV-seropositive. The CDR3 here is CASTLPGRPGDTEAFF. The DNA of the CDR3 is TGTGCCAGCACCTTGCCGGGACGCCCTGGGGACACTGAAGCTTTCTTT.